Listed below are T cell receptor beta chains from one sample, sequenced in a study of T-cell memory formation after mild COVID-19. TCRdb independently ran MiXCR on the 5' RACE reads; one entry per CDR3 protein. The table records 92,000 or so distinct CDR3 sequences, roughly an eighth of them present only once. Sequencing was performed on PBMCs or a T cell subset sorted from them (not recorded which). These TCRs come from an adult woman who had mild COVID-19 (a few samples of this study predate the infection). Cell type and time point are not known. CDR3s include the opening cysteine and the closing phenylalanine or tryptophan. Each record gives: CDR3 length, J gene, clone size, D gene, V gene, CDR3 DNA, CDR3 protein. The D gene is left open where the match is weak. Not every row has a clone size; where given, it reads once, few, many or a size class.

>11|TRBJ2-5|.|.|TRBV11-2
TGTGCCAGCAGCCGCGAGGCGACCCAGTACTTC
CASSREATQYF
>14|TRBJ2-7|.|TRBD2|TRBV7-9
TGTGCCAGCAGCTTAGTACTAGCGGGAGTCGAGCAGTACTTC
CASSLVLAGVEQYF
>14|TRBJ2-1|few|TRBD2|TRBV11-2
TGTGCCAGCAGGACGGGGGGGCCCTACAATGAGCAGTTCTTC
CASRTGGPYNEQFF
>13|TRBJ2-7|few|.|TRBV24-1
TGTGCCACCAGTGATTTGGATGGGAACGAGCAGTACTTC
CATSDLDGNEQYF
>17|TRBJ2-5|.|TRBD1|TRBV11-2
TGTGCCAGCAGCATCCGACAGGGGGTTAGAGGGGAAGAGACCCAGTACTTC
CASSIRQGVRGEETQYF
>16|TRBJ2-1|few|TRBD2|TRBV7-6
TGTGCCAGCAGCACCCTAGGACTAGCGGGAGCCAATGAGCAGTTCTTC
CASSTLGLAGANEQFF
>13|TRBJ1-2|.|.|TRBV6-5
TGTGCCAGCAGTTTTTCCGACAACTATGGCTACACCTTC
CASSFSDNYGYTF
>16|TRBJ2-1|.|.|TRBV27
TGTGCCAGCAGTTTAAAAGGCTGGAGCTCCTACAATGAGCAGTTCTTC
CASSLKGWSSYNEQFF
>14|TRBJ1-1|.|.|TRBV6-2/TRBV6-3
TGTGCCAGCAGTTACTGGGTATCGAACACTGAAGCTTTCTTT
CASSYWVSNTEAFF
>13|TRBJ2-7|.|.|TRBV10-3
TGTGCCATCGGTGCCCGAGCGAACGACGAGCAGTACTTC
CAIGARANDEQYF
>13|TRBJ2-2|many|.|TRBV7-6
TGTGCCAGCAGCTTCGGGGGCACCGGGGAGCTGTTTTTT
CASSFGGTGELFF
>16|TRBJ1-2|few|TRBD1|TRBV7-9
TGTGCCAGCAGCTCCATTGAGGCCCGGACAGGCTATGGCTACACCTTC
CASSSIEARTGYGYTF
>17|TRBJ2-5|many|TRBD2|TRBV7-9
TGTGCCAGCAGCTCAGCTAGCGGGGGGGCATTCGGAGAGACCCAGTACTTC
CASSSASGGAFGETQYF
>14|TRBJ2-3|many|.|TRBV9
TGTGCCAGCAGCGTGGTGTTAAGCACAGATACGCAGTATTTT
CASSVVLSTDTQYF
>14|TRBJ1-1|.|TRBD1|TRBV5-1
TGCGCCAGCAGCTTAAGGGGACAGTCCCTCGAAGCTTTCTTT
CASSLRGQSLEAFF
>15|TRBJ2-5|few|.|TRBV11-1
TGTGCCAGCAGCTCAACAGGGAATTCCGGGGAGACCCAGTACTTC
CASSSTGNSGETQYF
>13|TRBJ2-7|few|.|TRBV29-1
TGCAGCGTTGTGTACACCAGCTCCTACGAGCAGTACTTC
CSVVYTSSYEQYF
>14|TRBJ2-3|.|.|TRBV7-3
TGTGCCAGCAGCTTATGGGGGGGCACAGATACGCAGTATTTT
CASSLWGGTDTQYF
>13|TRBJ1-5|.|.|TRBV2
TGTGCCAGCAGGACAGTTAGCAATCAGCCCCAGCATTTT
CASRTVSNQPQHF
>13|TRBJ1-5|.|.|TRBV19
TGTGCCAGTCGGGGGCAGGGAACACTCCCCCAGCATTTT
CASRGQGTLPQHF
>16|TRBJ1-6|.|.|TRBV11-2
TGTGCCAGCAGCCCCCTTTCAGTGGGAGGCAATTCACCCCTCCACTTT
CASSPLSVGGNSPLHF
>16|TRBJ2-5|few|TRBD1|TRBV15
TGTGCCACCAGCAGAGACTCGACAGGGGACGGGGAGACCCAGTACTTC
CATSRDSTGDGETQYF
>13|TRBJ1-1|.|.|TRBV12-3/TRBV12-4
TGTGCCAGCAGTTTCGTACAGGAGAGAGGGGCTTTCTTT
CASSFVQERGAFF
>15|TRBJ2-1|few|.|TRBV7-3
TGTGCCAGCAGCTTAAACCCGAGCTCCTACAATGAGCAGTTCTTC
CASSLNPSSYNEQFF
>16|TRBJ1-5|.|TRBD1|TRBV4-1
TGCGCCAGCAGCCCAACCGGGACAGGGGGCTATCAGCCCCAGCATTTT
CASSPTGTGGYQPQHF
>12|TRBJ2-1|few|.|TRBV6-5
TGTGCCAGCAGTTACATGGGATATGAGCAGTTCTTC
CASSYMGYEQFF
>12|TRBJ2-7|.|.|TRBV7-6
TGTGCCAGAAGCTTAGGGGGATACGAGCAGTACTTC
CARSLGGYEQYF
>15|TRBJ1-1|few|.|TRBV5-1
TGCGCCAGCAGCTCCGACACGTACTGGCGCTCTGAAGCTTTCTTT
CASSSDTYWRSEAFF
>15|TRBJ2-6|few|.|TRBV11-1
TGTGCCAGCAGCTTCCCCCCTTCTGGGGCCAACGTCCTGACTTTC
CASSFPPSGANVLTF
>20|TRBJ2-1|few|TRBD2|TRBV12-3/TRBV12-4
TGTGCCAGCAGTTCTGCGGGACTAGCGGTTTCCTACTCATACTACAATGAGCAGTTCTTC
CASSSAGLAVSYSYYNEQFF
>18|TRBJ1-6|.|TRBD1|TRBV2
TGTGCCAGCAGTGAACCCAGGACAGGGGCCTTCGGAAATTCACCCCTCCACTTT
CASSEPRTGAFGNSPLHF
>14|TRBJ2-7|few|TRBD1|TRBV29-1
TGCAGCGCTCGGGACAGATCGTTCTCCTACGAGCAGTACTTC
CSARDRSFSYEQYF
>16|TRBJ2-5|.|.|TRBV7-6
TGTGCCAGCAGCTTAGTAGGGGGGGCAGTACAAGAGACCCAGTACTTC
CASSLVGGAVQETQYF
>15|TRBJ2-1|.|.|TRBV5-6
TGTGCCAGCAGCCCCTCGGGAGATATCCACGATGAGCAGTTCTTC
CASSPSGDIHDEQFF
>15|TRBJ2-3|many|TRBD1|TRBV5-1
TGCGCCAGCAGCCTTGGACAGGGGGCCACAGATACGCAGTATTTT
CASSLGQGATDTQYF
>14|TRBJ1-1|once|.|TRBV3-1
TGTGCCAGCAGCCAAGATGTTGGGGTCGGTGAAGCTTTCTTT
CASSQDVGVGEAFF
>14|TRBJ2-2|.|.|TRBV9
TGTGCCAGCAGCGTAGGGCGGGACACCGGGGAGCTGTTTTTT
CASSVGRDTGELFF
>16|TRBJ2-3|medium-sized|.|TRBV7-8
TGTGCCAGCAGCTTAGTGGGGGGAGAGCTGTCAGATACGCAGTATTTT
CASSLVGGELSDTQYF
>13|TRBJ2-1|few|.|TRBV5-1
TGCGCCAGCAGGGGCCCCTTAGGGGATGAGCAGTTCTTC
CASRGPLGDEQFF
>12|TRBJ2-1|.|.|TRBV7-9
TGTGCCAGCAGCTCCGGGGGGCATGAGCAGTTCTTC
CASSSGGHEQFF
>15|TRBJ1-2|.|.|TRBV5-1
TGCGCCAGCAGCTTGTGGACAGACACTAACTATGGCTACACCTTC
CASSLWTDTNYGYTF
>15|TRBJ2-7|many|.|TRBV7-9
TGTGCCAGCAGCTTAGCTCTCGAGGGGGTCGTCGAGCAGTACTTC
CASSLALEGVVEQYF
>15|TRBJ1-2|.|.|TRBV2
TGTGCCAGCGGCCTTCCAGGAGAGTCTAACTATGGCTACACCTTC
CASGLPGESNYGYTF
>19|TRBJ2-2|.|.|TRBV7-2
TGTGCCAGCAGCTTAAGGGATTTCGTTCGGACACAGGACACCGGGGAGCTGTTTTTT
CASSLRDFVRTQDTGELFF
>15|TRBJ2-7|few|TRBD2|TRBV7-9
TGTGCCAGCAGCTTAGCGGTGCGGGAGGCCTACGAGCAGTACTTC
CASSLAVREAYEQYF
>15|TRBJ2-7|.|TRBD1|TRBV7-4
TGTGCCAGCAGAGTGGACAGGGGCCCACCTGACGAGCAGTACTTC
CASRVDRGPPDEQYF
>19|TRBJ2-3|.|TRBD2|TRBV5-1
TGCGCCAGCCGCCGGACTAGCGGGAGGGCCGTAACTAGCACAGATACGCAGTATTTT
CASRRTSGRAVTSTDTQYF
>15|TRBJ2-7|many|.|TRBV6-2/TRBV6-3
TGTGCCAGCAGTTCTTTCCTGGGCAGCTCCTACGAGCAGTACTTC
CASSSFLGSSYEQYF
>13|TRBJ2-1|.|TRBD1|TRBV23-1
TGCGCCAGCAGTCACACCGGACAGGACGAGCAGTTCTTC
CASSHTGQDEQFF
>11|TRBJ2-7|many|.|TRBV7-9
TGTGCCAGCAGCGCTACCTACGAGCAGTACTTC
CASSATYEQYF
>14|TRBJ2-2|.|.|TRBV4-3
TGCGCCAGCAGCCAAGATGCCGGAACCGGGGAGCTGTTTTTT
CASSQDAGTGELFF
>14|TRBJ2-1|few|.|TRBV7-6
TGTGCCAGCAGCTTAAACCGAAATGTCAATGAGCAGTTCTTC
CASSLNRNVNEQFF
>14|TRBJ2-7|few|TRBD2|TRBV12-3/TRBV12-4
TGTGCCAGCAGTCCTACCGGGGGGGCCCACGAGCAGTACTTC
CASSPTGGAHEQYF
>13|TRBJ2-7|few|TRBD1|TRBV29-1
TGCAGCGTTGGGGGAGACAGGGGCCACGAGCAGTACTTC
CSVGGDRGHEQYF